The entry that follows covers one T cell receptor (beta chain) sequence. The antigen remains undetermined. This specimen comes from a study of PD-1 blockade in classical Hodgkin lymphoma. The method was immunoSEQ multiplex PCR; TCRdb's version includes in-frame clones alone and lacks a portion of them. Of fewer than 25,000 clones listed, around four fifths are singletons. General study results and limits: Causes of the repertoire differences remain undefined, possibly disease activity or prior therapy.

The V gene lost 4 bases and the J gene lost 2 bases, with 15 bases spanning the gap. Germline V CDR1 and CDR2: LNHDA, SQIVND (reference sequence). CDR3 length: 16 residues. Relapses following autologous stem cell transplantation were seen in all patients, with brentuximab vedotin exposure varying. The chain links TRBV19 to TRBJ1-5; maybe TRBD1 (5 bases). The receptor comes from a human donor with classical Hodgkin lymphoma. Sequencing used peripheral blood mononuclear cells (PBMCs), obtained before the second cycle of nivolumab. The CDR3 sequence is CASSSRGAKGNQPQHF. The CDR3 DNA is TGTGCCAGTAGTAGTCGAGGGGCGAAGGGCAATCAGCCCCAGCATTTT.